The text below deals with one T cell receptor (beta chain). Naive-designated CD8 cells lacked CD45RO, were positively enriched for CCR7, and omitted terminally differentiated effector memory CD45RA+ cells. The assay was carried out at the deep level. Using immunoSEQ multiplex PCR, the repertoire was profiled, and TCRdb retains in-frame clones only, with some absent. Here the sample spans about 650,000 clones, around 95% being singletons. V lost 5 bases and J lost 4, with 11 bases in between. Germline loops: CDR1 SQVTM, CDR2 ANQGSEA. CDR3 length: 12 amino acids. This specimen belongs to a study of shared clonotypes between healthy human individuals. About the research overall: CD4 naive and memory got three plates each, CD8 naive two, CD8 memory one.

The receptor was derived from a woman in her twenties or thirties in good health. The chain couples TRBV29-1 to TRBJ1-1; D possibly corresponds to TRBD1 (5 bases). The sample was naive CD8+ T cells sorted from blood. CDR3 in DNA: TGCAGCGTTCTGGACAATTTCACTGAAGCTTTCTTT. Translated, it gives CSVLDNFTEAFF. The full variable domain, rest sourced from reference TRBV29-1 and TRBJ1-1, is SAVISQKPSRDICQRGTSLTIQCQVDSQVTMMFWYRQQPGQSLTLIATANQGSEATYESGFVIDKFPISRPNLTFSTLTVSNMSPEDSSIYLCSVLDNFTEAFFGQGTRLTVV.